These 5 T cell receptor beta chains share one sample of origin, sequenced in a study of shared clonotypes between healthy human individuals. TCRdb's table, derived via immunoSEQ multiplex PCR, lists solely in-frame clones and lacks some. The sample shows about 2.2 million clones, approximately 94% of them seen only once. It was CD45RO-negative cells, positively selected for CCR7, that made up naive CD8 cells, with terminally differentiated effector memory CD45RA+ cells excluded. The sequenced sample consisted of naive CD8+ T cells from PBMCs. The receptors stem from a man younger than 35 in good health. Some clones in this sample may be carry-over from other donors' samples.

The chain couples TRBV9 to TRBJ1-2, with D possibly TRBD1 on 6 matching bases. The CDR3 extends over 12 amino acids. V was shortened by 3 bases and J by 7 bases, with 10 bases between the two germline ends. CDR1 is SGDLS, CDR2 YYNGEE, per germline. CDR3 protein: CASSGRGVGYTF. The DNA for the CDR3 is TGTGCCAGCAGCGGCAGGGGCGTTGGCTACACCTTC.

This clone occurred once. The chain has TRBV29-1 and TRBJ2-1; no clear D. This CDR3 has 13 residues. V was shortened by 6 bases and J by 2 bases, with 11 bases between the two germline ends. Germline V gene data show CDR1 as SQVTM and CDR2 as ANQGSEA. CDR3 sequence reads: CSVLVAAYNEQFF. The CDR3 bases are TGCAGCGTGCTCGTCGCCGCCTACAATGAGCAGTTCTTC.

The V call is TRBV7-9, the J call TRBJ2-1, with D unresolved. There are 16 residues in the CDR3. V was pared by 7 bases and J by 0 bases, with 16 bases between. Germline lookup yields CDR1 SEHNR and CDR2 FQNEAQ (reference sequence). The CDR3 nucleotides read TGTGCCAGCACCTATAGGGCCCTAAGCTCCTACAATGAGCAGTTCTTC. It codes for CASTYRALSSYNEQFF.

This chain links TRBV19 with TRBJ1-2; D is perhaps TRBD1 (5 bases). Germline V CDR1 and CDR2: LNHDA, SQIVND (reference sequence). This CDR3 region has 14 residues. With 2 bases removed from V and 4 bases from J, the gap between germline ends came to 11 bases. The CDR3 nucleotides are TGTGCCAGTAGTATATCTCCAGGGACCTATGGCTACACCTTC. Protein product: CASSISPGTYGYTF.

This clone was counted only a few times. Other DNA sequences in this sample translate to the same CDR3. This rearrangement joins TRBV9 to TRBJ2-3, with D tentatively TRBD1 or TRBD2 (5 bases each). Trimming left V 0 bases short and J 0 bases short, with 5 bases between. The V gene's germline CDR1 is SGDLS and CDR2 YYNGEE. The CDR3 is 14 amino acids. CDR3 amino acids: CASSVGGSTDTQYF. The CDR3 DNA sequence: TGTGCCAGCAGCGTAGGGGGGAGCACAGATACGCAGTATTTT.